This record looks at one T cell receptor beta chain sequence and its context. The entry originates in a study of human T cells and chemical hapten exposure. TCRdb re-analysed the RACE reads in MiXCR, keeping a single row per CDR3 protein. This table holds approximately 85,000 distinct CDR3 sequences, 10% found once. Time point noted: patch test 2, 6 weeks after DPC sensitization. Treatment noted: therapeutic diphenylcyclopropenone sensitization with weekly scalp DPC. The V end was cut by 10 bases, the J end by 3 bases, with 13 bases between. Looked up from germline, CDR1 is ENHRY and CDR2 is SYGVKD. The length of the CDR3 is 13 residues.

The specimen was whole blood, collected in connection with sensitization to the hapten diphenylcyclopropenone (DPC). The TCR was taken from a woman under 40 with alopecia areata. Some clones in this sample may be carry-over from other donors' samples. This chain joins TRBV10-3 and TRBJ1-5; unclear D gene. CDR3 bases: TGTGCCACGCGATCAGAGGCCAATCAGCCCCAGCATTTT. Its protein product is CATRSEANQPQHF.